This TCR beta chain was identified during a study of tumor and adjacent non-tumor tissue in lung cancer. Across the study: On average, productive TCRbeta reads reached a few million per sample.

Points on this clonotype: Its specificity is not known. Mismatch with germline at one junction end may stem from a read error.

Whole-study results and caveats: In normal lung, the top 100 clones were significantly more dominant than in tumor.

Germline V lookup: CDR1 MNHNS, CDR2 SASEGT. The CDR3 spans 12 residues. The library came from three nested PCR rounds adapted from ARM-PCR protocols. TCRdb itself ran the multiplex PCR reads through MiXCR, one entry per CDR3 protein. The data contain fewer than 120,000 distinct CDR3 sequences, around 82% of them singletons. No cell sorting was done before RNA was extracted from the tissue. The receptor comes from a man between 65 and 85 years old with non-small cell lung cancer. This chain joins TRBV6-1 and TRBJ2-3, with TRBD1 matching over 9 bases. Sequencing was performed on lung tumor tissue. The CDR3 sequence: CAIGQGTDTQYF. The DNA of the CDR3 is TGTGCCATCGGACAGGGGACAGATACCCAGTATTTT.